The 13 T cell receptor beta chains listed next were all sequenced from one sample in a study of CD8+CD57+ T cells in acquired aplastic anemia. CD8+CD57+ cell expansion had been shown by flow cytometry in patients chosen for sequencing. TCR beta VDJ combinations and CDR3 sequences were profiled from genomic DNA. TCRdb re-derived calls from the reads in MiXCR, one entry per CDR3 protein. The sample contains fewer than 250,000 distinct CDR3 sequences, around 50% of which appear only once. Sample: sorted CD4+, CD8+, or CD8+CD57+ T cells (not recorded which) from PBMCs. The receptors come from a human donor with aplastic anemia.

This clonotype came up a few times. The J gene is TRBJ2-5, the V gene TRBV19; the D gene is possibly TRBD2 (5 bases). Germline values: CDR1 LNHDA, CDR2 SQIVND (reference sequence). Trimming stripped 3 bases from V and 7 bases from J, with 21 bases between. The CDR3 loop spans 16 amino acids. The CDR3 loop reads CASSMADFRGERTQYF. CDR3 sequence (DNA): TGTGCCAGTAGTATGGCGGACTTCAGAGGAGAACGGACCCAGTACTTC.

This chain connects TRBV7-9 to TRBJ1-4; 11 nucleotides align to TRBD1. The V gene end was trimmed by 6 bases and the J gene end by 7 bases; junction bases not matched to a gene: 10. The CDR3 has 16 amino acids. The germline V gene has CDR1 SEHNR and CDR2 FQNEAQ (reference sequence). Written as DNA, the CDR3 is TGTGCCAGCAGGTATCTGACAGGACAGGGGGCTGAAAAACTGTTTTTT. Its translation is CASRYLTGQGAEKLFF.

V gene TRBV20-1 combines with J gene TRBJ1-6; maybe TRBD1 (5 bases). Deletions cut 0 bases from V and 7 bases from J, with 10 bases between. The CDR3 covers 14 residues. Germline loops: CDR1 DFQATT, CDR2 SNEGSKA (reference sequence). Here the CDR3 reads CSAREAGPNSPLHF. DNA for the CDR3: TGCAGTGCTAGAGAGGCAGGGCCGAATTCACCCCTCCACTTT.

This clonotype has a count of ten or more. The chain joins TRBV14 to TRBJ2-5, with 9 bases lining up with TRBD1. CDR3 length: 13 residues. With V trimmed by 6 bases and J by 5 bases, 4 bases remained unmatched. From germline, CDR1 is SGHDN and CDR2 FVKESK. As DNA, the CDR3 is TGTGCCAGCAGACAACAGGGGGCGGAGACCCAGTACTTC. Translated, it gives CASRQQGAETQYF.

This chain connects TRBV7-8 to TRBJ1-5, with 8 bases lining up with TRBD1. CDR1 and CDR2 from the germline V gene are SGHVS and FQNEAQ. This CDR3 comprises 14 residues. J lost 5 bases, V lost 5 bases, and 5 bases had no gene match. As DNA, the CDR3 is TGTGCCAGCAGCGCAGACAGGGGAGATCAGCCCCAGCATTTT. It codes for CASSADRGDQPQHF. Supplemented by reference TRBV7-8 and TRBJ1-5, the full variable domain reads GAGVSQSPRYKVAKRGQDVALRCDPISGHVSLFWYQQALGQGPEFLTYFQNEAQLDKSGLPSDRFFAERPEGSVSTLKIQRTQQEDSAVYLCASSADRGDQPQHFGDGTRLSIL.

This chain joins TRBV18 and TRBJ2-2; D is possibly TRBD2 (6 bases). Germline loops: CDR1 KGHSH, CDR2 LQKENI. V lost 4 bases, J lost 0 bases, and 18 bases lay in between. This CDR3 region has 18 residues. This CDR3 reads CASSLVSAGPSNTGELFF. CDR3 coding DNA: TGTGCCAGCTCACTTGTTTCGGCGGGGCCCTCGAACACCGGGGAGCTGTTTTTT.

This clonotype was seen repeatedly, ten times or more. DNA of the CDR3: TGTGCCAGTAGTATAGTATCGGGAGAAGACCAGTACTTC. This gives the protein CASSIVSGEDQYF. V usage is TRBV19 and J usage is TRBJ2-5, with a possible D match to TRBD2 (6 bases). The CDR3 has 13 amino acids. Germline loops: CDR1 LNHDA, CDR2 SQIVND (reference sequence). Trimming pared 1 base from V and 10 bases from J, leaving 13 bases between.

The table lists this clonotype with many counts. This chain joins TRBV11-3 and TRBJ2-1; D ambiguous. Germline CDR1 and CDR2: SGHNT and YENEEA. Trimming shortened V by 8 bases and J by 0 bases, and 11 bases separated the two germline ends. CDR3 length: 14 amino acids. CDR3 in DNA: TGTGCCAGCTCCCCGGGTAGCTCCTACAATGAGCAGTTCTTC. It is translated as CASSPGSSYNEQFF. The entire variable domain, with the rest obtained from reference TRBV11-3 and TRBJ2-1, is as follows: EAGVVQSPRYKIIEKKQPVAFWCNPISGHNTLYWYLQNLGQGPELLIRYENEEAVDDSQLPKDRFSAERLKGVDSTLKIQPAELGDSAVYLCASSPGSSYNEQFFGPGTRLTVL.

The chain combines TRBV19 with TRBJ1-2; 8 bases align to TRBD1. V dropped 5 bases and J dropped 8; count of bases not matched to a gene: 10. This CDR3 comprises 14 residues. CDR1 and CDR2 (germline): LNHDA, SQIVND (reference sequence). The DNA of the CDR3 is TGTGCCAGTAGTGCCGGGACAGGACGCGAGGGCTACACCTTC. It is translated as CASSAGTGREGYTF.

The V and J genes are TRBV5-1 and TRBJ1-2, with TRBD1 identical over 11 bases. The CDR3 length is 16 residues. Germline values: CDR1 SGHRS, CDR2 YFSETQ. Trimming took 2 bases from V and 8 from J; bases not matched to a gene: 11. CDR3 sequence: CASSLGQGAGQSGYTF. The CDR3 DNA reads TGCGCCAGCAGCTTAGGACAGGGGGCAGGTCAAAGCGGCTACACCTTC. The full variable domain, with the rest looked up from reference TRBV5-1 and TRBJ1-2, is KAGVTQTPRYLIKTRGQQVTLSCSPISGHRSVSWYQQTPGQGLQFLFEYFSETQRNKGNFPGRFSGRQFSNSRSEMNVSTLELGDSALYLCASSLGQGAGQSGYTFGSGTRLTVV.

CDR3: CAISGSVKGTEAFF. CDR3 DNA: TGTGCCATCAGTGGGTCAGTGAAAGGCACTGAAGCTTTCTTT. The V gene is TRBV10-3, the J gene TRBJ1-1, with unresolved D. Per the germline V gene, CDR1 is ENHRY and CDR2 is SYGVKD. Trimming removed 4 bases from V and 4 bases from J, with 13 bases in between. The CDR3 totals 14 residues.

The chain joins TRBV5-1 to TRBJ1-1; 8 bases fit TRBD1. The CDR3 is made up of 16 amino acids. V lost 0 bases and J lost 5; bases outside the gene matches: 9. Germline CDR1 reads SGHRS; CDR2 reads YFSETQ. The CDR3 DNA reads as TGCGCCAGCAGCTTGGGAGGACAGGGTTGGGGTACTGAAGCTTTCTTT. This encodes CASSLGGQGWGTEAFF.

This clonotype showed up many times. The chain uses TRBV6-1 and TRBJ2-7, with TRBD1 matching 9 bases. The V gene's germline CDR1 is MNHNS and CDR2 SASEGT. CDR3 size: 15 residues. With 4 bases clipped from V and 5 bases from J, the junction kept 9 bases outside the gene matches. Here the CDR3 reads CASSADRGIYDEQYF. In DNA form, the CDR3 reads TGTGCCAGCAGTGCAGACAGGGGGATTTACGACGAGCAGTACTTC.